This T cell receptor beta chain was captured in a study of T cell changes during pregnancy in multiple sclerosis. V was cut by 8 bases and J by 8 bases, with 13 bases left in between. The CDR3 is 12 amino acids. Germline CDR1 is MNHEY and CDR2 is SVGAGI. The assay was immunoSEQ multiplex PCR, and TCRdb's table has in-frame clones only and misses some. The sample holds about 49,000 clones, over 90% seen once. This chain uses TRBV6-5 with TRBJ2-1, with D tentatively TRBD1 (5 bases). This sample comprised CD8+ T cells from peripheral blood mononuclear cells, obtained in the first trimester of pregnancy. This receptor was taken from a female donor with multiple sclerosis, enrolled in a pregnancy study. The CDR3 nucleotides are TGTGCCAGCCTTTCTCGCAGGGATGAGCAGTTCTTC. Translated, it gives CASLSRRDEQFF.